This T cell receptor beta chain was identified during a study of molecular identifiers for immune sequencing clone quantification. TCRdb re-called the PCR reads through MiXCR, storing one row per CDR3 protein. Of 68,000 or so distinct CDR3 sequences listed, around a sixth are singletons. The sequence came from a human donor in good health. Some libraries in this study had Jurkat cell RNA spiked in. The sample taken for sequencing was naive CD8+ T cells from blood, with Jurkat cell RNA spiked in. Indicated subset: FACS-sorted CD8+CD4-CCR7+CD45RA+ naive T cells.

The CDR3 region is CASRYGNEQYF. CDR3 DNA: TGTGCCAGCAGGTACGGGAACGAGCAGTACTTC. The J gene is TRBJ2-7, the V gene TRBV2; D is possibly TRBD2 (5 bases). The germline V gene encodes CDR1 SNHLY and CDR2 FYNNEI. V shed 6 bases and J shed 5 bases, with 8 bases lying between them. This CDR3 contains 11 residues.